What follows describes a single TCR beta chain. This sample is part of a study of T cell changes during pregnancy in multiple sclerosis. CDR3 length: 15 residues. V lost 6 bases and J lost 0, with 15 bases in between. Per the germline V gene, CDR1 is MNHEY and CDR2 is SMNVEV (reference sequence). Measured with immunoSEQ multiplex PCR; TCRdb has only the in-frame clones, and not every one. The sample has more than 95,000 clones, roughly 92% seen once. The chain links TRBV27 to TRBJ2-7; tentative D call: TRBD2 (5 bases). The sample was peripheral blood, taken after pregnancy. The receptor was derived from a female donor with multiple sclerosis, enrolled in a pregnancy study. The CDR3 here is CASRRVIDGSYEQYF. In DNA form, the CDR3 reads TGTGCCAGCAGGCGGGTGATCGACGGCTCCTACGAGCAGTACTTC.